Below, one T cell receptor beta chain is given with its context. This sample was taken from a study of technical replicates of blood from several donors. Germline V gene data show CDR1 as MDHEN and CDR2 as SYDVKM. The CDR3 covers 13 residues. Trimming pared 10 bases from V and 2 bases from J, leaving 15 bases between. Method: immunoSEQ multiplex PCR; TCRdb's copy keeps in-frame clones and lacks some. Among about 75,000 clones listed, roughly nine tenths were seen once. Sequenced material: T cells isolated from PBMCs. The source is a human donor in good health. This chain links TRBV28 with TRBJ2-7; D gene uncertain. CDR3 in amino acids: CATALTPTYEQYF. CDR3 nucleotides: TGTGCCACCGCCTTGACACCTACCTACGAGCAGTACTTC.